This T cell receptor beta chain was sequenced for a study of cytomegalovirus exposure and HLA in healthy donors. Overall study results and limits: The authors confirmed in vitro that a few CMV-associated chains were specific for CMV antigens. TCR beta V segments were, for the most part, productive about 87% or about 30% of the time in an earlier analysis. Immune exposure data for these donors was limited to CMV serostatus.

Vbeta (60) and Jbeta (13) primers were used in the PCR. Repertoires were generated with immunoSEQ multiplex PCR, while TCRdb's copy carries only in-frame clones and drops some. The sample has about 120,000 clones, roughly 76% seen once. Of note for this clone: Its target is not known.

The germline V gene has CDR1 LGHNT and CDR2 FRNRAP. V dropped 0 bases and J dropped 6; count of bases not matched to a gene: 7. CDR3 size: 16 residues. What was sequenced was PBMCs. The receptor was isolated from a woman in her forties in good health and CMV-seropositive. The chain links TRBV12-5 to TRBJ1-5; 8 nucleotides align to TRBD1. The CDR3 DNA follows: TGTGCTAGTGGTTTGGTCCTTGACAGGGGACGTCAGCCCCAGCATTTT. Protein product: CASGLVLDRGRQPQHF.